Below, 3 T cell receptor beta chains from the same sample are listed, as sequenced in a study of early T cells in non-severe SARS-CoV-2 infection. From the 5' RACE reads, TCRdb called clonotypes with MiXCR, one entry per CDR3 protein. Of about 76,000 distinct CDR3 sequences listed, roughly 16% are singletons. Sequenced input: whole blood. The receptors originated from an adult who was a healthcare worker with PCR-confirmed SARS-CoV-2 infection or an uninfected control (not recorded which).

This chain links TRBV4-1 with TRBJ1-3; a weak D match, TRBD1 (6 bases). Germline CDR1 MGHRA, CDR2 YSYEKL. V dropped 4 bases and J dropped 4 bases, with 17 bases sitting between them. The length of the CDR3 is 16 residues. The CDR3 coding sequence is TGCGCCAGCAGCCGGATCCCCGGGACACCAGGAAACACCATATATTTT. Translated, it gives CASSRIPGTPGNTIYF.

V gene TRBV11-3 combines with J gene TRBJ2-7; D is undetermined. Germline loops: CDR1 SGHNT, CDR2 YENEEA. V lost 4 bases, J lost 2 bases, and 9 bases lay in between. This CDR3 is built from 13 residues. CDR3 nucleotide sequence: TGTGCCAGCAGCTATGTGATGGCCTACGAGCAGTACTTC. Translation gives CASSYVMAYEQYF.

This clonotype was counted only a few times. V usage is TRBV5-1 and J usage is TRBJ1-4, with 10 positions matching TRBD1. CDR1 is SGHRS and CDR2 is YFSETQ in the germline V gene. The CDR3 contains 14 residues. Germline trimming cut 4 bases from V and 6 bases from J; bases unmatched to any gene: 3. CDR3 in amino acids: CASSPDRGDEKLFF. The CDR3 DNA reads TGCGCCAGCAGCCCGGACAGGGGGGATGAAAAACTGTTTTTT.